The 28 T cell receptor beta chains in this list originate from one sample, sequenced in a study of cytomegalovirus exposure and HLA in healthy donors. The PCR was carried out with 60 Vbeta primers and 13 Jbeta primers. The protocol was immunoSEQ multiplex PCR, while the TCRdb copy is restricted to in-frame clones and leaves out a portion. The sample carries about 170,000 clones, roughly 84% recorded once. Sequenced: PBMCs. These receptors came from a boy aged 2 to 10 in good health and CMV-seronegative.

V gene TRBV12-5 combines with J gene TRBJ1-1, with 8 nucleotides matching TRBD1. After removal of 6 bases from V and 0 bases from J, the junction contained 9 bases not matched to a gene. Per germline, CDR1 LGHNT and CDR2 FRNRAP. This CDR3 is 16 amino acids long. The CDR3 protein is CASGKAGGLMNTEAFF. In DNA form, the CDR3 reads TGTGCTAGTGGAAAGGCAGGGGGCTTGATGAACACTGAAGCTTTCTTT. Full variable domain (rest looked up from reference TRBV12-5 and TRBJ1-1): DARVTQTPRHKVTEMGQEVTMRCQPILGHNTVFWYRQTMMQGLELLAYFRNRAPLDDSGMPKDRFSAEMPDATLATLKIQPSEPRDSAVYFCASGKAGGLMNTEAFFGQGTRLTVV.

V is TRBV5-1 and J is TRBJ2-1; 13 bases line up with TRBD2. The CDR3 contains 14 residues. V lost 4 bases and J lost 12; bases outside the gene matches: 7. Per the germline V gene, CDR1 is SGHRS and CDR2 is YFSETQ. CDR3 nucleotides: TGCGCCAGCAGCGTAGGCGGACTAGCGGGAGCGCAGTTCTTC. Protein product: CASSVGGLAGAQFF.

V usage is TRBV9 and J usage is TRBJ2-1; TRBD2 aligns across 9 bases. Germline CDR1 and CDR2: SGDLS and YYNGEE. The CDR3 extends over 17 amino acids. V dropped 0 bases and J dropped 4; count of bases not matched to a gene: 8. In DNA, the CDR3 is TGTGCCAGCAGCGTAGATGGGCTAGCGGGATTATACAATGAGCAGTTCTTC. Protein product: CASSVDGLAGLYNEQFF.

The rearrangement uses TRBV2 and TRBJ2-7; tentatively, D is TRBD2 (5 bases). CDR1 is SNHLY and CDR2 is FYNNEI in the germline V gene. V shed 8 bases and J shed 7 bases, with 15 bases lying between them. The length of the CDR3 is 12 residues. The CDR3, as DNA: TGTGCCAGCGTCGGTAACCCGGGGGAGCAGTACTTC. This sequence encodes CASVGNPGEQYF. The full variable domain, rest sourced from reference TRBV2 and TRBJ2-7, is EPEVTQTPSHQVTQMGQEVILRCVPISNHLYFYWYRQILGQKVEFLVSFYNNEISEKSEIFDDQFSVERPDGSNFTLKIRSTKLEDSAMYFCASVGNPGEQYFGPGTRLTVT.

As DNA, the CDR3 is TGTGCCAGCAGTTTATCAACCAGCGGGGCAGATACGCAGTATTTT. Residues: CASSLSTSGADTQYF. The V call is TRBV27, the J call TRBJ2-3, with 7 bases identical to TRBD2. The CDR3 has 15 amino acids. The J segment lost 4 bases and the V segment lost 0 bases, leaving 4 bases of the junction unmatched. CDR1 MNHEY and CDR2 SMNVEV come from the germline V gene (reference sequence).

DNA for the CDR3: TGTGCCAGCAGTTACATGAATCCAGGACAGGGGTACGAGCAGTACTTC. Its protein product is CASSYMNPGQGYEQYF. J is TRBJ2-7 and V is TRBV6-6; TRBD1 aligns across 9 bases. The CDR3 runs 16 residues. CDR1 is MNHNY, CDR2 SVGAGI, per germline (reference sequence). Unmatched junction bases numbered 9, after V lost 2 bases and J lost 4 bases.

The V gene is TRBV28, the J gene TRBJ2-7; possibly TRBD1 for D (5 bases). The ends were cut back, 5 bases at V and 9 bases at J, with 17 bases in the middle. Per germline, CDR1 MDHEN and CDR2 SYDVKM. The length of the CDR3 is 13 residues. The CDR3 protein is CASSPRDGMVQYF. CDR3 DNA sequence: TGTGCCAGCAGTCCCAGGGATGGAATGGTGCAGTACTTC.

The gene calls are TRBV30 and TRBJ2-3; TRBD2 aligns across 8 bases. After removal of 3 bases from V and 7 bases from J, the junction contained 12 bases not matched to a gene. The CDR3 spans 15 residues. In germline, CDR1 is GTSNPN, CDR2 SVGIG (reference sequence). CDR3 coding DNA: TGTGCCTGGAGAAAGATGGGCGGGGGGAAAAATACGCAGTATTTT. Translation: CAWRKMGGGKNTQYF.

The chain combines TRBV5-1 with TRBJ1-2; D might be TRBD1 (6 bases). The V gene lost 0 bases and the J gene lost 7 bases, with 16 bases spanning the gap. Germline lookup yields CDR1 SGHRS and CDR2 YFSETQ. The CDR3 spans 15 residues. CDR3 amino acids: CASSLEFSGGSGYTF. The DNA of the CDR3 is TGCGCCAGCAGCTTGGAATTCTCGGGGGGCTCTGGCTACACCTTC. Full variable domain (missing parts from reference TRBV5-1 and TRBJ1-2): KAGVTQTPRYLIKTRGQQVTLSCSPISGHRSVSWYQQTPGQGLQFLFEYFSETQRNKGNFPGRFSGRQFSNSRSEMNVSTLELGDSALYLCASSLEFSGGSGYTFGSGTRLTVV.

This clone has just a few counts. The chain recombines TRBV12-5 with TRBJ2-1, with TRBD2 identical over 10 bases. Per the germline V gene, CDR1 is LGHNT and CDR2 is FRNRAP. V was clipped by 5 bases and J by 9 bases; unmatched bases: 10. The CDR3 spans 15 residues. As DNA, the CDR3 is TGTGCTAGTGGTCCGAAAGCGGGAGGGTATGTTGAGCAGTTCTTC. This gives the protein CASGPKAGGYVEQFF.

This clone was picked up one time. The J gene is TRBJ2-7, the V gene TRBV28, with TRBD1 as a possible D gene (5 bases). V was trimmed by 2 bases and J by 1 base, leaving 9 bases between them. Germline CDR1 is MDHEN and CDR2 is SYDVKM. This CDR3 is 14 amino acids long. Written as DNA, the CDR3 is TGTGCCAGCAGTTTAATTACAGGATCCTACGAGCAGTACTTC. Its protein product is CASSLITGSYEQYF. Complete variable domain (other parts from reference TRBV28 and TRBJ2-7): DVKVTQSSRYLVKRTGEKVFLECVQDMDHENMFWYRQDPGLGLRLIYFSYDVKMKEKGDIPEGYSVSREKKERFSLILESASTNQTSMYLCASSLITGSYEQYFGPGTRLTVT.

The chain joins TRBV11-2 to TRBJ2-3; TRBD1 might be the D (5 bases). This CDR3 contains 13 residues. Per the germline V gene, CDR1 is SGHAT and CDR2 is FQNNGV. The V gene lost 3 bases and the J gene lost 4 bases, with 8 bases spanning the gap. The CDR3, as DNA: TGTGCCAGCAGCTTTGGGGCGGCAGATACGCAGTATTTT. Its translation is CASSFGAADTQYF.

CDR3 sequence (DNA): TGTGCCAGCGGTAGGACGGGGAGCTACAATGAGCAGTTCTTC. This gives the protein CASGRTGSYNEQFF. The gene calls are TRBV6-5 and TRBJ2-1, with a weak D call TRBD2 (5 bases). Germline values: CDR1 MNHEY, CDR2 SVGAGI. The CDR3 has 14 residues. Trimming cost V 8 bases and J 3 bases, with 14 bases left between them.

CDR3 region: CATQGWENYGYTF. CDR3 nucleotide sequence: TGTGCCACCCAGGGATGGGAAAACTATGGCTACACCTTC. The chain employs TRBV19 and TRBJ1-2; the D gene is possibly TRBD1 (5 bases). The CDR3 extends over 13 amino acids. Trimming pared 10 bases from V and 2 bases from J, leaving 14 bases between. CDR1 and CDR2 from the germline V gene are LNHDA and SQIVND (reference sequence).

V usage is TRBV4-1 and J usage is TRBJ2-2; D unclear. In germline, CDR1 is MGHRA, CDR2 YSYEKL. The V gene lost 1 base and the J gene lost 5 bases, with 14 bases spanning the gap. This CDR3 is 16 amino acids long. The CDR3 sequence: CASSQGPGLGTGELFF. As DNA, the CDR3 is TGCGCCAGCAGCCAAGGTCCTGGCCTAGGTACCGGGGAGCTGTTTTTT.

The CDR3 protein is CASSVTGGSSYEQYF. The CDR3 bases are TGCGCCAGCAGCGTTACCGGGGGGAGCTCCTACGAGCAGTACTTC. The J gene is TRBJ2-7, the V gene TRBV4-1, with 7 bases fitting TRBD2. The CDR3 spans 15 residues. The trim removed 5 bases at V and 0 bases at J, leaving 7 bases unmatched. The germline gives CDR1 MGHRA, CDR2 YSYEKL.

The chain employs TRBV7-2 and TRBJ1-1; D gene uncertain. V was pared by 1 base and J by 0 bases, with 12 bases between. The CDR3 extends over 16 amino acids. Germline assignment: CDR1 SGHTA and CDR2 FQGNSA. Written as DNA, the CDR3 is TGTGCCAGCAGCTTAGACGCCGGCGGATTGAACACTGAAGCTTTCTTT. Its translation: CASSLDAGGLNTEAFF.

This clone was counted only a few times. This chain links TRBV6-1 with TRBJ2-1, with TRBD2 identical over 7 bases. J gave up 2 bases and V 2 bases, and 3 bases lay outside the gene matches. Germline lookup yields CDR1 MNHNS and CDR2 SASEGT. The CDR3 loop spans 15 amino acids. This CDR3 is CASSEWSGAYNEQFF. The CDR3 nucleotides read TGTGCCAGCAGTGAATGGAGCGGGGCCTACAATGAGCAGTTCTTC.

CDR3 sequence (DNA): TGTGCCAATAGAGACACCGGGGAGCTGTTTTTT. This codes for CANRDTGELFF. The chain uses TRBV2 and TRBJ2-2, with D hard to call. The CDR3 length is 11 residues. Germline CDR1 SNHLY, CDR2 FYNNEI. V lost 10 bases, J lost 3 bases, and 6 bases lay in between.

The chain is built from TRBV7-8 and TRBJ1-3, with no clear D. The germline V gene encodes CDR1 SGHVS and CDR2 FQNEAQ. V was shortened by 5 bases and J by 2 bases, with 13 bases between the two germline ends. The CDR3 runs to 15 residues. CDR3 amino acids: CASSNNRVPGNTIYF. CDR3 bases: TGTGCCAGCAGCAACAACCGGGTCCCTGGAAACACCATATATTTT.

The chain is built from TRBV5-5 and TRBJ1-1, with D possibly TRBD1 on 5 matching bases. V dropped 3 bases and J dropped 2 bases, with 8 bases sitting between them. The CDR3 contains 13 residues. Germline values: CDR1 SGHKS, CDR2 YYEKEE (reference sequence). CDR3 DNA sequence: TGTGCCAGCAGCTCGACAGTTAACACTGAAGCTTTCTTT. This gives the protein CASSSTVNTEAFF. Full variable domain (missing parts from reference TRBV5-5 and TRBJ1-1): DAGVTQSPTHLIKTRGQQVTLRCSPISGHKSVSWYQQVLGQGPQFIFQYYEKEERGRGNFPDRFSARQFPNYSSELNVNALLLGDSALYLCASSSTVNTEAFFGQGTRLTVV.

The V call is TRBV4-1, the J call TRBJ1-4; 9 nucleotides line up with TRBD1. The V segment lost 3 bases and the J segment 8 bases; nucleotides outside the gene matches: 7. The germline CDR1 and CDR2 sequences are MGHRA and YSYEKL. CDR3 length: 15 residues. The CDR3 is CASSQPGQGKEKLFF. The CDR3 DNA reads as TGCGCCAGCAGCCAGCCGGGACAGGGTAAGGAAAAACTGTTTTTT.

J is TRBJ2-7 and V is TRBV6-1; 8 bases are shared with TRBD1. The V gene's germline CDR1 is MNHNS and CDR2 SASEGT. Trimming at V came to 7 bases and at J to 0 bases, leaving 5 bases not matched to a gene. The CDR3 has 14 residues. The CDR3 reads CASMGQDSSYEQYF. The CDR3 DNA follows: TGTGCCAGCATGGGACAGGACAGCTCCTACGAGCAGTACTTC.

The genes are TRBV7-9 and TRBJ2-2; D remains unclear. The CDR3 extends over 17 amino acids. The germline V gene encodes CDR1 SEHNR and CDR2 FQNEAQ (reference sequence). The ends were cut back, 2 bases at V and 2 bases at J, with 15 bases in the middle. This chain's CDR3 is CASSLLPAPRNTGELFF. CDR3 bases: TGTGCCAGCAGCTTATTGCCTGCCCCCAGAAACACCGGGGAGCTGTTTTTT.

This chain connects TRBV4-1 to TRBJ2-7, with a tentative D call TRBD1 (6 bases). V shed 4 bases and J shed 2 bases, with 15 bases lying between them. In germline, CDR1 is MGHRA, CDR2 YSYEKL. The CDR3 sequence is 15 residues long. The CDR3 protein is CASSLNTGTTYEQYF. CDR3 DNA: TGCGCCAGCAGCCTTAATACCGGGACAACCTACGAGCAGTACTTC.

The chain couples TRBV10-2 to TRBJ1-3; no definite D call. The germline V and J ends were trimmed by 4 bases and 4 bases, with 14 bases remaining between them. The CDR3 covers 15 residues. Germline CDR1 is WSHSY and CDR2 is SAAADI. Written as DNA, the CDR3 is TGCGCCAGCAGTGTTACCTCTCCGCAGGGAAACACCATATATTTT. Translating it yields CASSVTSPQGNTIYF.

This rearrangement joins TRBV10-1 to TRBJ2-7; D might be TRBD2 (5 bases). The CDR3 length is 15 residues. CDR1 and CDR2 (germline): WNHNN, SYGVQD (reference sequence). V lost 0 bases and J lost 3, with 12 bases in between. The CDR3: CASSESTSRVYEQYF. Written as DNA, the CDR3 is TGCGCCAGCAGTGAGTCGACCTCGAGGGTCTACGAGCAGTACTTC.

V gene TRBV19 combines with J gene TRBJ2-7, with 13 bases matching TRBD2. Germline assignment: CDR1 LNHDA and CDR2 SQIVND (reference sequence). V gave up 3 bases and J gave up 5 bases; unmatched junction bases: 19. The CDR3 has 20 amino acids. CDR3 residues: CASSMIYGRGLAGRGNEQYF. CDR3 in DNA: TGTGCCAGTAGTATGATTTACGGTCGGGGACTAGCGGGACGAGGGAACGAGCAGTACTTC.